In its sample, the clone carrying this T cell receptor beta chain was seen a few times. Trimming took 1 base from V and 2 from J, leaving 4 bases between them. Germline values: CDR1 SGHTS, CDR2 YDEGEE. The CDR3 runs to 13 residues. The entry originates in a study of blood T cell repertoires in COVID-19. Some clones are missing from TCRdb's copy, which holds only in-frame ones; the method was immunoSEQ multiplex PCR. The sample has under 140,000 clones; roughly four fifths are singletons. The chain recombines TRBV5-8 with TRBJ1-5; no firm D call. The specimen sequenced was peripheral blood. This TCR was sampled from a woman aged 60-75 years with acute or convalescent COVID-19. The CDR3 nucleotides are TGTGCCAGCAGCTTGACTGGCAATCAGCCCCAGCATTTT. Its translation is CASSLTGNQPQHF.